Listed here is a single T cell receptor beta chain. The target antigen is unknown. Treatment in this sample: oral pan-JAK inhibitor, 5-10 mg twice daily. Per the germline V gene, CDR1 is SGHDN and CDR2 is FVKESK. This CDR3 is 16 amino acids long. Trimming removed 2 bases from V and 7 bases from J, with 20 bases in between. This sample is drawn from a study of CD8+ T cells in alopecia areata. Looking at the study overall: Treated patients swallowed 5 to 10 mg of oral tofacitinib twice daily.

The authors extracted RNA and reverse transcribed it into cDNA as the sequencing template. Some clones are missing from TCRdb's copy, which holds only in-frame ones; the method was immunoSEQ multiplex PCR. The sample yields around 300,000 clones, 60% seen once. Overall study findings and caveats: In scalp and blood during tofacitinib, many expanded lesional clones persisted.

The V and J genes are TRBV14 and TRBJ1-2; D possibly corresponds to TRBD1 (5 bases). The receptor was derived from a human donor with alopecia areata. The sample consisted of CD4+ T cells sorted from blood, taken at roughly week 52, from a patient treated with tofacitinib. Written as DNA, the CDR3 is TGTGCCAGCAGCCAAACATCCGGGCCAGGGTTCCGTGGCTACACCTTC. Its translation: CASSQTSGPGFRGYTF.